These 6 T cell receptor beta chains share one sample of origin, sequenced in a study of blood T cell repertoires in COVID-19. Sequencing used immunoSEQ multiplex PCR; TCRdb keeps in-frame clones, though not all of them. In the table there are 90,000 to 150,000 clones, around 85% of which are singletons. Sample: peripheral blood. Receptors were obtained from a man aged 50-60 years with acute or convalescent COVID-19.

J is TRBJ1-2 and V is TRBV6-1; D unresolved. Per germline, CDR1 MNHNS and CDR2 SASEGT. CDR3 size: 17 residues. Trimming left V 2 bases short and J 1 base short, with 17 bases between. CDR3: CASSELISHQFNYGYTF. DNA of the CDR3: TGTGCCAGCAGTGAATTAATTTCACACCAATTTAACTATGGCTACACCTTC.

This clone was recorded a few times. The V call is TRBV5-4, the J call TRBJ2-1; 10 nucleotides agree with TRBD2. Trimming cost V 4 bases and J 4 bases; bases outside gene matches: 20. The length of the CDR3 is 20 residues. Germline CDR1 SGHNT, CDR2 YYREEE (reference sequence). Written as DNA, the CDR3 is TGTGCCAGCAGCCATCGAGAAGCGGGAGGGGCTATGGTTTGGTACAATGAGCAGTTCTTC. It specifies CASSHREAGGAMVWYNEQFF.

This clone occurred once. V is TRBV28 and J is TRBJ2-4, with 11 bases that match TRBD2. CDR1 and CDR2 from the germline V gene are MDHEN and SYDVKM. Germline trimming cut 2 bases from V and 11 bases from J; bases unmatched to any gene: 8. This CDR3 is 15 amino acids long. DNA of the CDR3: TGTGCCAGCAGTTTAGCCCTTAGCGGGGGGGATGTTCAGTACTTC. Residues: CASSLALSGGDVQYF.

The chain couples TRBV19 to TRBJ1-2, with a possible D match to TRBD1 (5 bases). The CDR3 extends over 13 amino acids. Deletions cut 5 bases from V and 4 bases from J, with 11 bases between. Germline loops: CDR1 LNHDA, CDR2 SQIVND (reference sequence). This CDR3 reads CASSARASYGYTF. In DNA, the CDR3 is TGTGCCAGTAGTGCCAGGGCGAGCTATGGCTACACCTTC. Looking up the rest from reference TRBV19 and TRBJ1-2 gives the full variable domain: DGGITQSPKYLFRKEGQNVTLSCEQNLNHDAMYWYRQDPGQGLRLIYYSQIVNDFQKGDIAEGYSVSREKKESFPLTVTSAQKNPTAFYLCASSARASYGYTFGSGTRLTVV.

The chain employs TRBV19 and TRBJ2-1, with TRBD2 identical over 15 bases. V gave up 7 bases and J gave up 0 bases; unmatched junction bases: 7. CDR1 and CDR2 (germline): LNHDA, SQIVND (reference sequence). The CDR3 totals 18 residues. The CDR3 DNA reads as TGTGCCAGTACCTTGGGACTAGCGGGAGGAAGCTCCTACAATGAGCAGTTCTTC. This translates into CASTLGLAGGSSYNEQFF. The full variable domain, its missing parts supplied by reference TRBV19 and TRBJ2-1, is DGGITQSPKYLFRKEGQNVTLSCEQNLNHDAMYWYRQDPGQGLRLIYYSQIVNDFQKGDIAEGYSVSREKKESFPLTVTSAQKNPTAFYLCASTLGLAGGSSYNEQFFGPGTRLTVL.

This clone was detected only a few times. The CDR3 region has the DNA TGTGCCAGCAGCACCCGACAGGGGAACTCCTACGAGCAGTACTTC. Its protein product is CASSTRQGNSYEQYF. J is TRBJ2-7 and V is TRBV11-2; 8 nucleotides align to TRBD1. The ends lost 5 bases at V and 0 bases at J; junction bases unmatched: 6. This CDR3 is 15 amino acids long. Germline V gene lookup returns CDR1 SGHAT and CDR2 FQNNGV. Variable domain in full (rest from reference TRBV11-2 and TRBJ2-7): EAGVAQSPRYKIIEKRQSVAFWCNPISGHATLYWYQQILGQGPKLLIQFQNNGVVDDSQLPKDRFSAERLKGVDSTLKIQPAKLEDSAVYLCASSTRQGNSYEQYFGPGTRLTVT.